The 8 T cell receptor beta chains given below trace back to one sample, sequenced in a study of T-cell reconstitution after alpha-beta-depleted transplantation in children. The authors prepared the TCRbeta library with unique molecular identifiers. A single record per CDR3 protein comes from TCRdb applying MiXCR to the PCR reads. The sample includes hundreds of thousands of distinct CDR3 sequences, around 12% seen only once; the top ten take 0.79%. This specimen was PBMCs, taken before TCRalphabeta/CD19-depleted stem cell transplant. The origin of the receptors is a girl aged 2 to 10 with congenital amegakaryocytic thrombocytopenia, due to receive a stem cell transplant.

CDR3 in DNA: TGTGCCAGCAGTCAGAATGGTAACACTGAAGCTTTCTTT. Translated: CASSQNGNTEAFF. The gene calls are TRBV27 and TRBJ1-1, with no clear D. Germline CDR1 is MNHEY and CDR2 is SMNVEV (reference sequence). The V and J ends lost 5 bases and 2 bases respectively, with 9 bases between them. This CDR3 is 13 amino acids long.

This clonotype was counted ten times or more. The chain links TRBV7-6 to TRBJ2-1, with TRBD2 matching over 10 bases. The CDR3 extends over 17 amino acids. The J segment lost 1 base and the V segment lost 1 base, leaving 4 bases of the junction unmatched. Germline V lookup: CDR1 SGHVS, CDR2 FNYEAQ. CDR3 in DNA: TGTGCCAGCAGCTTAGAACCTAGCGGGAGTTCCTACAATGAGCAGTTCTTC. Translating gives CASSLEPSGSSYNEQFF. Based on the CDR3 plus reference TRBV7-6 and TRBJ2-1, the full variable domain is GAGVSQSPRYKVTKRGQDVALRCDPISGHVSLYWYRQALGQGPEFLTYFNYEAQQDKSGLPNDRFSAERPEGSISTLTIQRTEQRDSAMYRCASSLEPSGSSYNEQFFGPGTRLTVL.

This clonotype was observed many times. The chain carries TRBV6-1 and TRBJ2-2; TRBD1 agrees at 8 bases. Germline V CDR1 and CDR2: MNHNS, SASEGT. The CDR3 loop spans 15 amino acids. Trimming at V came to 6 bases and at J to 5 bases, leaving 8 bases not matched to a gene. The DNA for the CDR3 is TGTGCCAGCAGCCCCGGGACAGGAGAGACCGGGGAGCTGTTTTTT. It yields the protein CASSPGTGETGELFF.

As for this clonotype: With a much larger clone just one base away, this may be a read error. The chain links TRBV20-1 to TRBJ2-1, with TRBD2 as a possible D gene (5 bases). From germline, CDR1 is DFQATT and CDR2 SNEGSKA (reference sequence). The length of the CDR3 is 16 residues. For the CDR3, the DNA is TGCTGTGCTAGCCCTGTTTTTTTGGTATCCTACAATGAGCAGTTCTTC. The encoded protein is CCASPVFLVSYNEQFF.

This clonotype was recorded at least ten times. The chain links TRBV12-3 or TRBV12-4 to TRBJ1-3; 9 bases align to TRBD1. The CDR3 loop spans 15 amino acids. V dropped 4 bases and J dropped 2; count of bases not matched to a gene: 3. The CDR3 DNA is TGTGCCAGCAGTTGGGACAGGGCCGCTGGAAACACCATATATTTT. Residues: CASSWDRAAGNTIYF.

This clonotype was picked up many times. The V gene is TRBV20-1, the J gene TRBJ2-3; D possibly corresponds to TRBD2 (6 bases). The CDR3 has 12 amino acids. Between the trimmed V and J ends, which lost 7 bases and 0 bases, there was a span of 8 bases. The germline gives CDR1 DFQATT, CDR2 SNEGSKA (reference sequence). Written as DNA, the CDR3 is TGCAGTGAGGGGACTAGCACAGATACGCAGTATTTT. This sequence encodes CSEGTSTDTQYF.

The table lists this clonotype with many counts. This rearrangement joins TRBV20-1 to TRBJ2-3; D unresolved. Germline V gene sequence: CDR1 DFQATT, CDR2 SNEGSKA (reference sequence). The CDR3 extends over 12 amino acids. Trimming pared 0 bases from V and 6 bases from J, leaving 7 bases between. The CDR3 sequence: CSAREPDDTQYF. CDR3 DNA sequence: TGCAGTGCTAGAGAACCAGACGATACGCAGTATTTT.

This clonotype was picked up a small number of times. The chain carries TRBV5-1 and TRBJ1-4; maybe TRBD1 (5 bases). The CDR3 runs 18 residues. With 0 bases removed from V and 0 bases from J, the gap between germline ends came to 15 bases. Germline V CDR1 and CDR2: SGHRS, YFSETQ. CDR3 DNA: TGCGCCAGCAGCTTGGATCCTCCGGGGGTAGCAACTAATGAAAAACTGTTTTTT. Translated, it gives CASSLDPPGVATNEKLFF.